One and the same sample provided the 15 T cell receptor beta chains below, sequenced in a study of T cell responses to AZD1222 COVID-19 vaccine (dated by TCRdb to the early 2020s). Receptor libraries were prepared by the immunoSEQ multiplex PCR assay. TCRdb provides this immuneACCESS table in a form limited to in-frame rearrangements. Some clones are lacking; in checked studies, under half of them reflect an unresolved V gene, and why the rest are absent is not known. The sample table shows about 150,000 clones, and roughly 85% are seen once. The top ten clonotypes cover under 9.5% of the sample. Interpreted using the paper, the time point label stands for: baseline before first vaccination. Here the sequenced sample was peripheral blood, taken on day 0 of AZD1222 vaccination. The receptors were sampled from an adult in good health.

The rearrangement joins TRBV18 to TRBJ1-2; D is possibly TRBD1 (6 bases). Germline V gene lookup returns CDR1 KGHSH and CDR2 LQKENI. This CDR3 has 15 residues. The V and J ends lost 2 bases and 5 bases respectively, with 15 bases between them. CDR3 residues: CASSPALQGDYGYTF. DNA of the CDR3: TGTGCCAGCTCACCAGCGTTACAGGGTGATTATGGCTACACCTTC.

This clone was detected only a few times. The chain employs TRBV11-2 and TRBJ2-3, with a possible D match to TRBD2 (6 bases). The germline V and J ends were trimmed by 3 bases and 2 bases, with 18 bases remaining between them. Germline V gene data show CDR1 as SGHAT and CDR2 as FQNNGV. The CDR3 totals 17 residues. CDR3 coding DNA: TGTGCCAGCAGCTTTAACCCCGCTGGAGGGATCACAGATACGCAGTATTTT. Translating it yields CASSFNPAGGITDTQYF. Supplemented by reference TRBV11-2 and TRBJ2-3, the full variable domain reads EAGVAQSPRYKIIEKRQSVAFWCNPISGHATLYWYQQILGQGPKLLIQFQNNGVVDDSQLPKDRFSAERLKGVDSTLKIQPAKLEDSAVYLCASSFNPAGGITDTQYFGPGTRLTVL.

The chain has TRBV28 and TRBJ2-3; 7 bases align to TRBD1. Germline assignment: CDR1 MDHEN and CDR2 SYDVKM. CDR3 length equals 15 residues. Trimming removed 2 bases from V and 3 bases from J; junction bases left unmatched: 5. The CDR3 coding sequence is TGTGCCAGCAGTTTAGGGGCCAGGGGGACAGATACGCAGTATTTT. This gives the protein CASSLGARGTDTQYF.

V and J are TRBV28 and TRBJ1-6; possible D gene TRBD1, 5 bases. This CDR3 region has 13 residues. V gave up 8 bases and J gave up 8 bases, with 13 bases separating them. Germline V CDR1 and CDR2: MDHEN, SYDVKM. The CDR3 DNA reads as TGTGCCAGCCTTCCCCGGGGGGATTCACCCCTCCACTTT. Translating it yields CASLPRGDSPLHF. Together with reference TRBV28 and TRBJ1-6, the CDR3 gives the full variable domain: DVKVTQSSRYLVKRTGEKVFLECVQDMDHENMFWYRQDPGLGLRLIYFSYDVKMKEKGDIPEGYSVSREKKERFSLILESASTNQTSMYLCASLPRGDSPLHFGNGTRLTVT.

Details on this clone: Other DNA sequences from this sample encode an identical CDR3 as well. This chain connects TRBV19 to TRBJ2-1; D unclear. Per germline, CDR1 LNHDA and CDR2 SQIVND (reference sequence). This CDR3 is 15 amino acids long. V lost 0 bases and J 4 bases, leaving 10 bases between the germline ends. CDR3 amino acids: CASSIDHGRYNEQFF. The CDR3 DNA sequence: TGTGCCAGTAGTATAGATCACGGCAGATACAATGAGCAGTTCTTC.

The CDR3 region is CASSSPGQENTGELFF. The CDR3 DNA is TGTGCCAGCAGCTCTCCGGGACAAGAGAACACCGGGGAGCTGTTTTTT. The chain joins TRBV28 to TRBJ2-2; perhaps TRBD1 as D (6 bases). Germline CDR1 and CDR2: MDHEN and SYDVKM. The CDR3 contains 16 residues. V lost 6 bases and J lost 1, with 15 bases in between.

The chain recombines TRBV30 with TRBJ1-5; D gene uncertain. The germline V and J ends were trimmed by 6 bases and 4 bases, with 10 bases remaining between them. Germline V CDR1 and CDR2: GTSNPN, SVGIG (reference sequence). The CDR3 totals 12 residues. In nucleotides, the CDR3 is TGTGCCTGCCAGATTGTTAATCAGCCCCAGCATTTT. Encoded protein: CACQIVNQPQHF.

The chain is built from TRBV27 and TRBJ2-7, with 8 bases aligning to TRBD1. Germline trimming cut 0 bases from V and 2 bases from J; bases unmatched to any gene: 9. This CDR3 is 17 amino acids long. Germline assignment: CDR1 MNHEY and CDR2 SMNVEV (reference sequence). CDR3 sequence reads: CASSLSRGRFPPYEQYF. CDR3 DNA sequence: TGTGCCAGCAGTTTATCCAGGGGGCGGTTTCCCCCCTACGAGCAGTACTTC.

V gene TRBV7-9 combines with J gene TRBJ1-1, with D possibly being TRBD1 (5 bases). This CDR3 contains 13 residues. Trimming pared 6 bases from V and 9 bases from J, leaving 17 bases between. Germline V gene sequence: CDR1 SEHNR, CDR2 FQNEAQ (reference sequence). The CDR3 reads CASSKGVTDQAFF. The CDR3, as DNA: TGTGCCAGCAGTAAAGGGGTGACAGACCAAGCTTTCTTT.

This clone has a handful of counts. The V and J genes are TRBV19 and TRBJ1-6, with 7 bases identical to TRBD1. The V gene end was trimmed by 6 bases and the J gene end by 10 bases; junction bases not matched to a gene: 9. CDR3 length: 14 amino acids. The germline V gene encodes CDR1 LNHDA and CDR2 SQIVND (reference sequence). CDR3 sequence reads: CASRETGLGSPLHF. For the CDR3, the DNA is TGTGCCAGTAGGGAGACAGGGCTTGGATCACCCCTCCACTTT. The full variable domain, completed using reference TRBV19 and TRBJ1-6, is DGGITQSPKYLFRKEGQNVTLSCEQNLNHDAMYWYRQDPGQGLRLIYYSQIVNDFQKGDIAEGYSVSREKKESFPLTVTSAQKNPTAFYLCASRETGLGSPLHFGNGTRLTVT.

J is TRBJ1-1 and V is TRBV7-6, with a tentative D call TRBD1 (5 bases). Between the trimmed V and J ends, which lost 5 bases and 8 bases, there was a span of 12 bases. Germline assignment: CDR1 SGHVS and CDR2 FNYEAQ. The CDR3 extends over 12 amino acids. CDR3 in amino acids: CASSPRGREAFF. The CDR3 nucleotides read TGTGCCAGCAGCCCACGGGGACGAGAAGCTTTCTTT.

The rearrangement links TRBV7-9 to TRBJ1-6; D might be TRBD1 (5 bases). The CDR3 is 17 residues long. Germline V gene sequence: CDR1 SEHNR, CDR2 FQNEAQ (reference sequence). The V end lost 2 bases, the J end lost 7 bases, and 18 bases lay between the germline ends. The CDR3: CASSLPRGANGNSPLHF. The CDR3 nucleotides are TGTGCCAGCAGCTTACCAAGAGGGGCAAATGGAAATTCACCCCTCCACTTT.

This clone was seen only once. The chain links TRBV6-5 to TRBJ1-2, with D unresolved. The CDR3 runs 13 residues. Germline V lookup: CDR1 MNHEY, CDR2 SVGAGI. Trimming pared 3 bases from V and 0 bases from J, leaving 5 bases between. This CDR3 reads CASSYSANYGYTF. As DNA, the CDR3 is TGTGCCAGCAGTTATTCAGCTAACTATGGCTACACCTTC.

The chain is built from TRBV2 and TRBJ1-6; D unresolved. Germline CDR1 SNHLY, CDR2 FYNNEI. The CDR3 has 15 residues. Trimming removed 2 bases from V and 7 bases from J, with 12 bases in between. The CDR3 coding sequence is TGTGCCAGCAGTGAACTCGGTTCTCAGAATTCACCCCTCCACTTT. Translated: CASSELGSQNSPLHF.

CDR3 nucleotide sequence: TGTGCCAGCAGCTTACTAGGAACCGAGCAGTACTTC. It yields the protein CASSLLGTEQYF. The rearrangement links TRBV7-8 to TRBJ2-7; no definite D call. The CDR3 spans 12 residues. In germline, CDR1 is SGHVS, CDR2 FQNEAQ. V was pared by 2 bases and J by 6 bases, with 8 bases between.